This TCR beta chain was sequenced during a study of T cell responses to AZD1222 COVID-19 vaccine. Germline V CDR1 and CDR2: MDHEN, SYDVKM. The CDR3 covers 15 residues. V dropped 6 bases and J dropped 5 bases, with 17 bases sitting between them. Only in-frame clones appear in the TCRdb table, and some are missing; sequencing was by immunoSEQ multiplex PCR. The sample contains around 150,000 clones, under 95% of which appear only once. This sample comprised peripheral blood, obtained on day 0 of AZD1222 vaccination. The clonotype was recovered from an adult in good health. This sequence joins TRBV28 and TRBJ2-1; D may be TRBD1 or TRBD2 (5 bases each). DNA for the CDR3: TGTGCCAGCAGCACTCCGGGACGAAGGGACAATGAGCAGTTCTTC. Residues: CASSTPGRRDNEQFF. The entire variable domain, with the rest obtained from reference TRBV28 and TRBJ2-1, is as follows: DVKVTQSSRYLVKRTGEKVFLECVQDMDHENMFWYRQDPGLGLRLIYFSYDVKMKEKGDIPEGYSVSREKKERFSLILESASTNQTSMYLCASSTPGRRDNEQFFGPGTRLTVL.